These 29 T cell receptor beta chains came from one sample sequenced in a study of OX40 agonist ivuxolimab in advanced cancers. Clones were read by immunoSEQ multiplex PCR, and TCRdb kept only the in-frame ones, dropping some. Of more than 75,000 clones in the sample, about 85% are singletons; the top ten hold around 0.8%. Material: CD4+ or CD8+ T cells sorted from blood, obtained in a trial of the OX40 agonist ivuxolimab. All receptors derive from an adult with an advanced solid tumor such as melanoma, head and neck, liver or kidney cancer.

CDR3 nucleotides: TGTGCCTGGAGTACCTCTCCAGGGGGCTACACCTTC. This encodes CAWSTSPGGYTF. The chain combines TRBV30 with TRBJ1-2, with D possibly being TRBD1 (5 bases). This CDR3 is 12 amino acids long. Trimming removed 2 bases at V and 8 bases at J, with 12 bases between. Germline V lookup: CDR1 GTSNPN, CDR2 SVGIG (reference sequence).

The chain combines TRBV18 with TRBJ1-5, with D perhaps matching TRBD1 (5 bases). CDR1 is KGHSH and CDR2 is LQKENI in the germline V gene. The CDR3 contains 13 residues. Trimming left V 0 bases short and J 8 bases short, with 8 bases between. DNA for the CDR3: TGTGCCAGCTCACCACCGCAGGGTGAGCCCCAGCATTTT. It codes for CASSPPQGEPQHF.

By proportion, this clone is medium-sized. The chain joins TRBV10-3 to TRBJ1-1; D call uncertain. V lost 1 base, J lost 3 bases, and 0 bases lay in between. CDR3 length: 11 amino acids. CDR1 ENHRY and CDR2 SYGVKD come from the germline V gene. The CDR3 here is CAISEYTEAFF. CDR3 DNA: TGTGCCATCAGTGAGTACACTGAAGCTTTCTTT.

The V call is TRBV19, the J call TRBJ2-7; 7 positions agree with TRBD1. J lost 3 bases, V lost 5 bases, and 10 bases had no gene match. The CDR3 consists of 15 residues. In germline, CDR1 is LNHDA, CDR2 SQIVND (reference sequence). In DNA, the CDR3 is TGTGCCAGTAGTCGGGACAGCGGCAACTGCTACGAGCAGTACGTC. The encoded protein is CASSRDSGNCYEQYV.

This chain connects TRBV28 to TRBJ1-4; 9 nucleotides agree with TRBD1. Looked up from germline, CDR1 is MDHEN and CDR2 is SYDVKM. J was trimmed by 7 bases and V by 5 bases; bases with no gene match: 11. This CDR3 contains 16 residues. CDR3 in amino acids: CASSTLRQGVGEKLFF. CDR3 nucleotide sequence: TGTGCCAGCAGTACTCTGAGACAGGGGGTCGGTGAAAAACTGTTTTTT.

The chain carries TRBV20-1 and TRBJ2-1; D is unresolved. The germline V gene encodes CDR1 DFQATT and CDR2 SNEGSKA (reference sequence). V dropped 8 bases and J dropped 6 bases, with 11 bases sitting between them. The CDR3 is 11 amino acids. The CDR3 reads CSPLVTNEQFF. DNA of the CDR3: TGCAGTCCTCTAGTTACCAATGAGCAGTTCTTC.

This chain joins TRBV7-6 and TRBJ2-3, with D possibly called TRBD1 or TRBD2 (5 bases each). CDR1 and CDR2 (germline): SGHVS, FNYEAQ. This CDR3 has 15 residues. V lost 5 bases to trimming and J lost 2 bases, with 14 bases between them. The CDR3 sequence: CASSLGTGLTDTQYF. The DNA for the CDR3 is TGTGCCAGCAGCCTAGGGACCGGCCTCACAGATACGCAGTATTTT.

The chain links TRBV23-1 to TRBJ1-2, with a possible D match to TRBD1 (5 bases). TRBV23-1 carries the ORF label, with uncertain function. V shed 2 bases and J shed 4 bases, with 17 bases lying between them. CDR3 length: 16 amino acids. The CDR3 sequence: CASSQRGGEKTYGYTF. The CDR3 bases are TGCGCCAGCAGTCAACGTGGAGGGGAGAAGACCTATGGCTACACCTTC.

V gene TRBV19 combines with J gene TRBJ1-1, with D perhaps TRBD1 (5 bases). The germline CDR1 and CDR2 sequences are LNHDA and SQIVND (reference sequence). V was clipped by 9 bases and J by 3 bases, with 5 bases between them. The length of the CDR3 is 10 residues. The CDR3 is CARGDTEAFF. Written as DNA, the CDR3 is TGTGCCAGGGGGGACACTGAAGCTTTCTTT.

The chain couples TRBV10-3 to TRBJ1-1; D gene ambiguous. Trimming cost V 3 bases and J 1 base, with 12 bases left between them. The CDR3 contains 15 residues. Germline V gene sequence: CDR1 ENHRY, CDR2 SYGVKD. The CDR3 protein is CAISEMKAKNTEAFF. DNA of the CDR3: TGTGCCATCAGTGAAATGAAGGCCAAGAACACTGAAGCTTTCTTT.

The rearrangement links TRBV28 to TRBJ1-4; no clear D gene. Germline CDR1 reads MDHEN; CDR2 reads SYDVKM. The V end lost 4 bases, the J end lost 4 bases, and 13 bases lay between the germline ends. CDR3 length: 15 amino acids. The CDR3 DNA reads TGTGCCAGCAGTTCCCATGGTGATGGTAATGAAAAACTGTTTTTT. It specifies CASSSHGDGNEKLFF.

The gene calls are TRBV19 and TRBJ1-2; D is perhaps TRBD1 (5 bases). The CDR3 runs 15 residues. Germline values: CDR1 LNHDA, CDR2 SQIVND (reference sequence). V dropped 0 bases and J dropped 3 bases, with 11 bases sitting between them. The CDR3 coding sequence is TGTGCCAGTAGTATAGATCGATCCAGGGACTATGGCTACACCTTC. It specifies CASSIDRSRDYGYTF.

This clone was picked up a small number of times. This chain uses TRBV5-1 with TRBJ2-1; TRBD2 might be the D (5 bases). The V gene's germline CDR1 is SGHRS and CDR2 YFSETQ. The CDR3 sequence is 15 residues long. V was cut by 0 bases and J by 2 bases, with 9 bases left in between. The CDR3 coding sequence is TGCGCCAGCAGCTTGGGGCCCGGGGCCTACAATGAGCAGTTCTTC. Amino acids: CASSLGPGAYNEQFF. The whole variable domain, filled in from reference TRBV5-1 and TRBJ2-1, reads KAGVTQTPRYLIKTRGQQVTLSCSPISGHRSVSWYQQTPGQGLQFLFEYFSETQRNKGNFPGRFSGRQFSNSRSEMNVSTLELGDSALYLCASSLGPGAYNEQFFGPGTRLTVL.

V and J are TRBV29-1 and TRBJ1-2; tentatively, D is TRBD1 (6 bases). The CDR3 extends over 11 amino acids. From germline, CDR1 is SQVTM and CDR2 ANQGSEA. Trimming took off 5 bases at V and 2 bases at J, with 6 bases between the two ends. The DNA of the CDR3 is TGCAGCGTTCAGGGGAACTATGGCTACACCTTC. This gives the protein CSVQGNYGYTF.

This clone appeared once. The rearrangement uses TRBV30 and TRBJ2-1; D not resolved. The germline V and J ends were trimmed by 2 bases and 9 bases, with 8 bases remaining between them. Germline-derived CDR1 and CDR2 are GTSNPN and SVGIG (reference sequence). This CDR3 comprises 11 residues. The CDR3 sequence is CAWSLTFEQFF. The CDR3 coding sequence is TGTGCCTGGAGTTTGACCTTTGAGCAGTTCTTC.

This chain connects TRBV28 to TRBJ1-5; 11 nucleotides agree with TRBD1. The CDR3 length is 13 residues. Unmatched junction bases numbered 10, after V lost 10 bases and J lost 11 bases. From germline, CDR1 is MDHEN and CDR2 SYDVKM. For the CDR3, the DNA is TGTGCCATCGGGGGACAGGGGGGTCTAACCCAGCATTTT. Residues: CAIGGQGGLTQHF. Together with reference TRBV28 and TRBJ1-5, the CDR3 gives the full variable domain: DVKVTQSSRYLVKRTGEKVFLECVQDMDHENMFWYRQDPGLGLRLIYFSYDVKMKEKGDIPEGYSVSREKKERFSLILESASTNQTSMYLCAIGGQGGLTQHFGDGTRLSIL.

The CDR3 region is CASSRPNTEAFF. The DNA for the CDR3 is TGTGCCAGCAGTCGACCGAACACTGAAGCTTTCTTT. This chain joins TRBV2 and TRBJ1-1; D is unresolved. The length of the CDR3 is 12 residues. Germline CDR1 SNHLY, CDR2 FYNNEI. V shed 5 bases and J shed 1 base, with 5 bases lying between them. The complete variable domain, with remaining parts taken from reference TRBV2 and TRBJ1-1, reads EPEVTQTPSHQVTQMGQEVILRCVPISNHLYFYWYRQILGQKVEFLVSFYNNEISEKSEIFDDQFSVERPDGSNFTLKIRSTKLEDSAMYFCASSRPNTEAFFGQGTRLTVV.

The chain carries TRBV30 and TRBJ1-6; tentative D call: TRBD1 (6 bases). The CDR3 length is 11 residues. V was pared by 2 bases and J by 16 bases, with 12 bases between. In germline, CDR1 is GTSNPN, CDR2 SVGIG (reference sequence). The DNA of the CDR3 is TGTGCCTGGAGTCCATCCGGGACACTCCACTTT. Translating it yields CAWSPSGTLHF. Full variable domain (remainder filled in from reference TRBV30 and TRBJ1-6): SQTIHQWPATLVQPVGSPLSLECTVEGTSNPNLYWYRQAAGRGLQLLFYSVGIGQISSEVPQNLSASRPQDRQFILSSKKLLLSDSGFYLCAWSPSGTLHFGNGTRLTVT.

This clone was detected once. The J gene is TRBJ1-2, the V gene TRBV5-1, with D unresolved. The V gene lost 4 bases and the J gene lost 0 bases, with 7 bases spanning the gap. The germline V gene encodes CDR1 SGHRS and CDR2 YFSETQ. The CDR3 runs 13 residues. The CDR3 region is CASSLGSNYGYTF. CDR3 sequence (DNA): TGCGCCAGCAGCCTGGGATCTAACTATGGCTACACCTTC.

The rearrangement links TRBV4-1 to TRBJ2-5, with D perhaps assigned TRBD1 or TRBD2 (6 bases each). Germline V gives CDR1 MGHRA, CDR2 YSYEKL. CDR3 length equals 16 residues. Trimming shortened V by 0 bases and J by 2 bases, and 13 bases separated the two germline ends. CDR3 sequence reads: CASSQDHWGAQETQYF. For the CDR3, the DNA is TGCGCCAGCAGCCAAGATCATTGGGGGGCACAAGAGACCCAGTACTTC.

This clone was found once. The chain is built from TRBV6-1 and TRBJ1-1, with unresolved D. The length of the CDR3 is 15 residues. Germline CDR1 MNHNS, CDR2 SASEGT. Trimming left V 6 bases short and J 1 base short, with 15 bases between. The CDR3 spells CASSSPSGANTEAFF. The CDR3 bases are TGTGCCAGCAGCTCCCCTTCCGGAGCGAACACTGAAGCTTTCTTT.

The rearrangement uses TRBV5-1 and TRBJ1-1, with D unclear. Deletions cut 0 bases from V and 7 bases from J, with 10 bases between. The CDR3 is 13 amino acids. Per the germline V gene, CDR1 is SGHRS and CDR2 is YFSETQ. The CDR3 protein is CASSLAGYGEAFF. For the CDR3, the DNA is TGCGCCAGCAGCTTGGCAGGTTATGGTGAAGCTTTCTTT.

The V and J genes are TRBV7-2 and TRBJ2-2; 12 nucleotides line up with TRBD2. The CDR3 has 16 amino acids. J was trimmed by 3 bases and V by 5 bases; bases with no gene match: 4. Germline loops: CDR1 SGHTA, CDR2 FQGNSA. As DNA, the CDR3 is TGTGCCAGCAGCCTGACTAGCGGGAGTGACACCGGGGAGCTGTTTTTT. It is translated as CASSLTSGSDTGELFF.

CDR3 protein: CASSASSGNTIYF. Written as DNA, the CDR3 is TGTGCCAGCAGTGCGTCCTCTGGAAACACCATATATTTT. The J gene is TRBJ1-3, the V gene TRBV6-6; D uncertain. Germline V CDR1 and CDR2: MNHNY, SVGAGI (reference sequence). CDR3 length equals 13 residues. Trimming stripped 5 bases from V and 0 bases from J, with 5 bases between.

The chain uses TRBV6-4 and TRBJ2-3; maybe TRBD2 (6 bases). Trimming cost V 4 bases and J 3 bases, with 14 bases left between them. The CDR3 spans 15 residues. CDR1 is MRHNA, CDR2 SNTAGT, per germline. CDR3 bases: TGTGCCAGCAGTGCCCTACCGGGAGTAACAGATACGCAGTATTTT. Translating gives CASSALPGVTDTQYF.

The CDR3 nucleotides read TGTGCCAGTAGTACGGCGGGCCGCACAGATACGCAGTATTTT. Its protein product is CASSTAGRTDTQYF. The chain carries TRBV19 and TRBJ2-3; a possible D gene is TRBD2 (5 bases). Deletions cut 4 bases from V and 1 base from J, with 9 bases between. Germline V gene data show CDR1 as LNHDA and CDR2 as SQIVND (reference sequence). The CDR3 is made up of 14 amino acids.

The CDR3 DNA follows: TGTGCCAGCAGCTCGACAGGGGATCAGGGGGAGCAGTTCTTC. It codes for CASSSTGDQGEQFF. The chain couples TRBV7-9 to TRBJ2-1, with 8 bases identical to TRBD1. V dropped 4 bases and J dropped 10; count of bases not matched to a gene: 9. The CDR3 totals 14 residues. Germline V gene sequence: CDR1 SEHNR, CDR2 FQNEAQ (reference sequence).

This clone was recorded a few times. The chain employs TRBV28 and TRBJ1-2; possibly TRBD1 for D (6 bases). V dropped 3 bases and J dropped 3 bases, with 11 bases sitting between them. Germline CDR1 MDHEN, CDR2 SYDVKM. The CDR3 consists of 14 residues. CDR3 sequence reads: CASSFNPGDYGYTF. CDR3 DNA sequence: TGTGCCAGCAGTTTTAATCCAGGGGACTATGGCTACACCTTC.

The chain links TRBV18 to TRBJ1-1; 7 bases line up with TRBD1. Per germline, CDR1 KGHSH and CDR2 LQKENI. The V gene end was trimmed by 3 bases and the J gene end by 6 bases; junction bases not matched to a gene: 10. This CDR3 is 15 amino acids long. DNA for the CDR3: TGTGCCAGCTCACCGAAACAGGGGCCGCGGGCTGAAGCTTTCTTT. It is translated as CASSPKQGPRAEAFF.